The following is a T cell receptor beta chain sequence with its context. This CDR3 has 16 residues. V lost 4 bases, J lost 1 base, and 8 bases stayed unmatched. Germline values: CDR1 WSHSY, CDR2 SAAADI. The data were obtained in a study of blood T cell repertoires in COVID-19. The wider study: COVID-19 samples collected from the United States, Italy and Spain covered acute and convalescent phases. T cells, B-cell-depleted T cells, or PBMCs provided the cDNA or gDNA that served as material.

Study processing details: By means of reference gene primer amplification, nucleated cell counts were estimated. Generated by immunoSEQ multiplex PCR, the TCRdb table keeps only in-frame clones and is missing some. That table furnishes V, J and clone size, whereas the DNA furnished D and trimming. This sample carries fewer than 25,000 clones, 89% of them seen once, and the ten largest clones take less than 20%. Sequenced sample: peripheral blood. The source of this sequence is a human donor in a cohort sampled during active COVID-19. The chain joins TRBV10-2 to TRBJ1-1; 8 positions agree with TRBD1. For the CDR3, the DNA is TGCGCCAGCAGTGTGAGACAGGGGTCCTCGAACACTGAAGCTTTCTTT. It encodes CASSVRQGSSNTEAFF.